This is a list of T cell receptor beta chains from one sample in a study of Graves' ophthalmopathy and Graves' hyperthyroidism. TCRdb passed the multiplex PCR reads through MiXCR, listing each CDR3 protein once. The sample includes approximately 210,000 distinct CDR3 sequences, roughly 21% of them seen just once. Sequencing was done on a sample of peripheral blood. Receptor source: a woman in her forties or fifties with Graves' ophthalmopathy. Both conserved end residues are part of each CDR3. D genes are given only for firm matches. Clone size is given for some rows only: seen once, a few or many times, or a class if the clone is expanded.

v_call,d_call,cdr3_length,clone_size,j_call,cdr3_aa,cdr3_nt
TRBV27,.,13,many,TRBJ2-7,CASSAGPAYEQYF,TGTGCCAGCAGTGCGGGGCCGGCCTACGAGCAGTACTTC
TRBV25-1,TRBD1,18,many,TRBJ2-5,CASSEVGRGLFLQETQYF,TGTGCCAGCAGTGAGGTCGGCAGGGGGCTTTTTTTACAAGAGACCCAGTACTTC
TRBV12-3/TRBV12-4,TRBD1,16,many,TRBJ2-2,CASSLYGTGVAGELFF,TGTGCCAGCAGTTTATATGGGACAGGGGTGGCCGGGGAGCTGTTTTTT
TRBV12-3/TRBV12-4,.,11,many,TRBJ2-2,CASVSGGELFF,TGTGCCAGCGTGTCGGGCGGGGAGCTGTTTTTT
TRBV6-4,TRBD1,16,.,TRBJ2-7,CASSDRRPQGYYEQYF,TGTGCCAGCAGTGACCGAAGGCCACAGGGGTACTACGAGCAGTACTTC
TRBV20-1,.,13,.,TRBJ1-2,CSARAAANYGYTF,TGCAGTGCGAGGGCAGCCGCTAACTATGGCTACACCTTC
TRBV19,TRBD2,21,many,TRBJ2-7,CASRQKLGGGRLAGVVYEQYF,TGTGCCAGTAGGCAAAAATTAGGAGGAGGCCGGCTAGCGGGAGTAGTATACGAGCAGTACTTC
TRBV2,TRBD2,16,many,TRBJ2-5,CASSEGSGLAEETQYF,TGTGCCAGCAGTGAAGGGTCGGGACTAGCGGAAGAGACCCAGTACTTC
TRBV9,.,15,many,TRBJ2-7,CASSPQGGVSYEQYF,TGTGCCAGCAGCCCCCAAGGCGGGGTGTCCTACGAGCAGTACTTC
TRBV12-3/TRBV12-4,.,13,.,TRBJ1-2,CASSLGEKYGYTF,TGTGCCAGCAGTTTAGGAGAGAAATATGGCTACACCTTC
TRBV7-9,TRBD2,15,many,TRBJ2-7,CASSYSSGVRGEQYF,TGTGCCAGCAGCTACAGTAGCGGGGTCCGGGGCGAGCAGTACTTC
TRBV9,TRBD2,13,many,TRBJ2-5,CASTAGDEETQYF,TGTGCCAGCACCGCGGGAGATGAAGAGACCCAGTACTTC
TRBV12-3/TRBV12-4,.,16,.,TRBJ1-5,CASSFGEFYLNQPQHF,TGTGCCAGCAGTTTCGGGGAGTTTTACCTTAATCAGCCCCAGCATTTT
TRBV29-1,.,13,many,TRBJ2-4,CSVETPDLNIQYF,TGCAGCGTTGAAACCCCGGACCTCAACATTCAGTACTTC
TRBV10-2,TRBD2,14,many,TRBJ2-7,CASSDNGRAYEQYF,TGCGCCAGCAGTGACAACGGGAGGGCCTACGAGCAGTACTTC
TRBV20-1,.,15,few,TRBJ1-3,CSASMPAPSGNTIYF,TGCAGTGCTAGTATGCCAGCTCCCTCTGGAAACACCATATATTTT